Listed below are T cell receptor beta chains from one sample, sequenced in a study of Graves' ophthalmopathy and Graves' hyperthyroidism. Each CDR3 protein gets one entry after TCRdb re-called the multiplex PCR reads with MiXCR. The sample has approximately 1.2 million distinct CDR3 sequences, about two fifths seen once. The sequenced material came from peripheral blood or thyroid tissue (not recorded which). The source of these receptors is an adult man with Graves' hyperthyroidism. Each CDR3 is given with its conserved first and last residue. The D gene is left open where the match is weak. Size values are once, few and many counts, or a class for expanded clones, and some rows have none.

TRBJ2-7 many - 18 TRBV29-1 CSVEDRTGGGPSGHEQYF TGCAGCGTTGAAGATCGCACAGGGGGAGGGCCCTCAGGCCACGAGCAGTACTTC
TRBJ1-2 many TRBD1 13 TRBV19 CASSSAQGARYTF TGTGCCAGTAGTTCCGCCCAGGGGGCGCGTTACACCTTC
TRBJ2-5 many TRBD2 17 TRBV5-5 CASSLTTSGGPQETQYF TGTGCCAGCAGCTTGACGACTAGCGGGGGGCCACAAGAGACCCAGTACTTC
TRBJ1-4 - - 17 TRBV13 CASSLGPDTATNEKLFF TGTGCCAGCAGCTTAGGCCCTGACACTGCAACTAATGAAAAACTGTTTTTT
TRBJ1-2 many - 18 TRBV7-2 CASSLSWGDERYNYGYTF TGTGCCAGCAGCTTATCTTGGGGAGACGAGCGGTATAACTATGGCTACACCTTC
TRBJ2-5 - - 17 TRBV20-1 CSARVESGLGYQETQYF TGCAGTGCTAGAGTAGAGAGCGGGCTAGGCTACCAAGAGACCCAGTACTTC
TRBJ1-6 - - 14 TRBV29-1 CSVLLRGGNSPLHF TGCAGCGTCCTATTGAGAGGGGGTAATTCACCCCTCCACTTT
TRBJ1-2 many - 13 TRBV4-3 CASSLGEYYGYTF TGCGCCAGCAGCCTGGGGGAGTACTATGGCTACACCTTC
TRBJ2-7 many TRBD2 15 TRBV7-9 CASSSTGLAKTEQYF TGTGCCAGCAGCTCGACGGGACTAGCGAAAACGGAGCAGTACTTC
TRBJ1-1 few - 16 TRBV5-1 CASSLGVGNTNTEAFF TGCGCCAGCAGCTTGGGGGTTGGGAACACGAACACTGAAGCTTTCTTT
TRBJ2-7 - - 12 TRBV29-1 CSVGEVRNEQYF TGCAGCGTGGGGGAGGTTCGGAACGAGCAGTACTTC
TRBJ1-1 few - 15 TRBV7-3 CASSLLPGENTEAFF TGTGCCAGCAGCTTACTCCCGGGGGAGAACACTGAAGCTTTCTTT
TRBJ2-7 - - 14 TRBV5-6 CASSWREASFEQYF TGTGCCAGCAGTTGGAGGGAGGCCTCCTTCGAGCAGTACTTC
TRBJ1-2 few TRBD1 14 TRBV10-2 CASSSPDRHSGYTF TGTGCCAGCAGTTCACCGGACAGGCACAGTGGCTACACCTTC
TRBJ1-1 many - 15 TRBV11-3 CASSLSSRGNTEAFF TGTGCCAGCAGCTTATCCTCACGAGGGAACACTGAAGCTTTCTTT
TRBJ2-7 - TRBD2 16 TRBV7-8 CASSPQTSGNPYEQYF TGTGCCAGCAGCCCACAGACTAGCGGGAACCCCTACGAGCAGTACTTC
TRBJ1-5 many - 16 TRBV20-1 CSARVRGGISNQPQHF TGCAGTGCTAGAGTCAGGGGAGGTATTAGCAATCAGCCCCAGCATTTT
TRBJ1-5 many - 15 TRBV20-1 CSASEVVLSNQPQHF TGCAGTGCCAGCGAGGTTGTCCTTAGCAATCAGCCCCAGCATTTT
TRBJ1-1 - - 11 TRBV29-1 CSDRRNTEAFF TGCAGCGACCGGAGGAACACTGAAGCTTTCTTT
TRBJ1-1 - TRBD1 17 TRBV2 CASTRTSGQGSLTEAFF TGTGCCAGCACCCGCACTTCCGGACAGGGTAGTTTGACTGAAGCTTTCTTT
TRBJ2-7 many - 11 TRBV2 CANGGPYEQYF TGTGCCAATGGAGGCCCCTACGAGCAGTACTTC
TRBJ1-6 many TRBD1 14 TRBV7-3 CASSPGQGSSPLHF TGTGCCAGCAGCCCTGGACAGGGTAGTTCACCCCTCCACTTT
TRBJ1-5 many - 13 TRBV2 CASRRTQGSPQHF TGTGCCAGCAGAAGAACACAGGGATCGCCCCAGCATTTT
TRBJ1-1 - - 13 TRBV7-3 CASSLKTNTKAFF TGTGCCAGCAGCTTAAAGACGAACACTAAAGCTTTCTTT
TRBJ2-5 - - 15 TRBV7-2 CASRPPGPTQETQYF TGTGCCAGCAGACCGCCGGGACCCACACAAGAGACCCAGTACTTC
TRBJ2-5 many TRBD2 16 TRBV15 CATSRPLAGHGETQYF TGTGCCACCAGCAGACCGCTAGCGGGCCACGGAGAGACCCAGTACTTC
TRBJ2-2 - - 17 TRBV7-9 CASMDFGHRTNTGELFF TGTGCCAGTATGGATTTTGGGCACCGAACGAACACCGGGGAGCTGTTTTTT
TRBJ2-7 many TRBD2 12 TRBV2 CARGRGDYEQYF TGTGCCAGAGGACGGGGGGACTACGAGCAGTACTTC
TRBJ1-3 - - 14 TRBV7-9 CASSRPTSRETIYF TGTGCCAGCAGCCGACCAACTAGCCGTGAGACCATATATTTT
TRBJ1-4 few TRBD1 15 TRBV12-3/TRBV12-4 CASSAQGGPNEKLFF TGTGCCAGCAGTGCCCAGGGGGGTCCTAATGAAAAACTGTTTTTT
TRBJ1-1 - TRBD1 16 TRBV9 CASSKHRTGGNTEAFF TGTGCCAGCAGTAAACATCGGACAGGGGGAAACACTGAAGCTTTCTTT
TRBJ2-7 - - 14 TRBV6-1 CASRGVGALYEQYF TGTGCCAGCAGAGGGGTCGGGGCTCTCTACGAGCAGTACTTC
TRBJ2-7 - - 14 TRBV7-9 CASSADGGSYEQYF TGTGCCAGCAGCGCGGACGGAGGCTCCTACGAGCAGTACTTC